This passage covers 6 T cell receptor beta chains from one sample sequenced in a study of T cell responses to AZD1222 COVID-19 vaccine. Sequencing used immunoSEQ multiplex PCR; TCRdb keeps in-frame clones, though not all of them. In the table there are 150,000 to 200,000 clones, around 90% of which are singletons. The material was peripheral blood, obtained on day 0 of AZD1222 vaccination. The receptor source for this set is an adult in good health.

The chain links TRBV5-4 to TRBJ2-3; 7 bases map to TRBD2. V shed 0 bases, J shed 0 bases, and the junction held 7 bases outside the gene matches. The CDR3 covers 17 residues. Germline CDR1 is SGHNT and CDR2 is YYREEE (reference sequence). The CDR3 region has the DNA TGTGCCAGCAGCTTGGAGGGCCGGGGGGTTAGCACAGATACGCAGTATTTT. It encodes CASSLEGRGVSTDTQYF.

The CDR3 DNA sequence: TGTGCCAGTAGTTTCGTGGACAGGGGATCCAACTATGGCTACACCTTC. Protein product: CASSFVDRGSNYGYTF. The chain recombines TRBV19 with TRBJ1-2; 9 bases agree with TRBD1. The CDR3 has 16 amino acids. The V and J ends lost 5 bases and 2 bases, in that order; junction bases with no gene match: 9. CDR1 is LNHDA, CDR2 SQIVND, per germline (reference sequence).

This clone was detected once. The chain links TRBV10-3 to TRBJ1-1; D unresolved. The germline V gene has CDR1 ENHRY and CDR2 SYGVKD. The CDR3 runs 14 residues. The germline V and J ends were trimmed by 0 bases and 4 bases, with 9 bases remaining between them. CDR3 sequence (DNA): TGTGCCATCAGTGAGTCGAATGTAGGCACTGAAGCTTTCTTT. Translating it yields CAISESNVGTEAFF.

This chain joins TRBV11-2 and TRBJ1-1; TRBD1 is a possible D gene (5 bases). This CDR3 region has 20 residues. The V end lost 0 bases, the J end lost 2 bases, and 25 bases lay between the germline ends. CDR1 and CDR2 (germline): SGHAT, FQNNGV. CDR3 sequence reads: CASSLDSRKYWRGVNTEAFF. The CDR3 DNA reads TGTGCCAGCAGCTTAGATAGTCGTAAATATTGGAGGGGTGTTAACACTGAAGCTTTCTTT.

The chain couples TRBV27 to TRBJ2-3; D perhaps matches TRBD1 (5 bases). The V end was cut by 6 bases, the J end by 0 bases, with 7 bases between. The germline CDR1 and CDR2 sequences are MNHEY and SMNVEV (reference sequence). The CDR3 is made up of 13 amino acids. The CDR3 DNA is TGTGCCAGCAGCCAGGGAAGCACAGATACGCAGTATTTT. Encoded protein: CASSQGSTDTQYF.

This clone occurred once. The chain combines TRBV4-1 with TRBJ1-6; D remains unclear. Trimming left V 3 bases short and J 6 bases short, with 12 bases between. The CDR3 runs to 15 residues. Germline V gene data show CDR1 as MGHRA and CDR2 as YSYEKL. CDR3 sequence: CASSQGSLANSPLHF. Here the CDR3 DNA reads TGCGCCAGCAGCCAGGGGTCCTTGGCTAATTCACCCCTCCACTTT.